The rows below give T cell receptor beta chains drawn from one sample of a study of shared clonotypes between healthy human individuals. Method: immunoSEQ multiplex PCR; TCRdb's copy keeps in-frame clones and lacks some. The repertoire holds more than 2 million clones, with 85% to 95% as singletons. The sample taken for sequencing was naive CD4+ T cells sorted from blood. The receptor set was obtained from a man aged 18-30 years in good health. The CDR3 runs from the conserved cysteine through the conserved F or W. Fields, in order: V gene, D gene, clone size, J gene, CDR3 protein, CDR3 DNA. D genes are given only for firm matches. Size is omitted from some rows. Given values are once, few, many or a class for expanded clones.

>TRBV23-1|.|.|TRBJ1-2
CARVGHYVYGYTF
TGCGCCAGGGTCGGGCATTATGTATATGGCTACACCTTC
>TRBV2|.|.|TRBJ1-1
CASTLNTEAFF
TGTGCCAGCACGTTGAACACTGAAGCTTTCTTT
>TRBV19|.|.|TRBJ2-7
CASSSQGREQYF
TGTGCCAGTAGCTCACAGGGCAGGGAGCAGTACTTC
>TRBV15|.|.|TRBJ1-2
CATSTVSGGYTF
TGTGCCACCAGCACCGTGTCTGGGGGCTACACCTTC
>TRBV13|.|.|TRBJ2-3
CASSYNRVGSTDTQYF
TGTGCCAGCAGCTATAACAGGGTTGGGAGCACAGATACGCAGTATTTT
>TRBV19|TRBD2|.|TRBJ2-2
CASSKAMTSGFGELFF
TGTGCCAGTAGTAAGGCCATGACTAGCGGGTTCGGGGAGCTGTTTTTT
>TRBV5-1|.|.|TRBJ2-2
CASMKPYPIGTGELFF
TGCGCCAGCATGAAACCGTACCCTATAGGCACCGGGGAGCTGTTTTTT
>TRBV2|.|.|TRBJ1-1
CASSEAGGTEAFF
TGTGCCAGCAGTGAAGCAGGGGGTACTGAAGCTTTCTTT
>TRBV18|.|.|TRBJ1-1
CASSPDRYTANTEAFF
TGTGCCAGCTCACCAGACCGGTACACGGCGAACACTGAAGCTTTCTTT
>TRBV25-1|.|once|TRBJ2-5
CASSRTGSETQYF
TGTGCCAGCAGTAGAACAGGGAGCGAGACCCAGTACTTC
>TRBV6-1|.|once|TRBJ2-3
CASSEGRTTDTQYF
TGTGCCAGCAGTGAAGGCAGAACCACAGATACGCAGTATTTT
>TRBV27|.|.|TRBJ2-7
CASSFSGKTYEQYF
TGTGCCAGCAGTTTCTCAGGAAAGACCTACGAGCAGTACTTC
>TRBV5-4|TRBD2|.|TRBJ2-1
CASSSRLADIDEQFF
TGTGCCAGCAGCTCCAGACTAGCGGACATCGATGAGCAGTTCTTC
>TRBV10-3|.|.|TRBJ2-7
CAICPGPSSEQYF
TGTGCCATTTGTCCGGGCCCTTCTAGCGAGCAGTACTTC
>TRBV4-3|TRBD2|.|TRBJ2-5
CASSPGGAQETQYF
TGCGCCAGCAGCCCCGGGGGGGCCCAAGAGACCCAGTACTTC
>TRBV10-3|TRBD2|once|TRBJ2-2
CAISLLAGSTGELFF
TGTGCCATCAGTCTACTAGCGGGAAGCACCGGGGAGCTGTTTTTT
>TRBV2|.|.|TRBJ2-2
CASSSTGMNTGELFF
TGTGCCAGCAGTTCGACAGGAATGAACACCGGGGAGCTGTTTTTT
>TRBV2|TRBD2|.|TRBJ2-1
CASSDQAGVNQFF
TGTGCCAGCAGTGACCAGGCGGGAGTGAACCAGTTCTTC
>TRBV7-9|TRBD1|once|TRBJ1-4
CASTLSGTGGSKLFF
TGTGCCAGCACCCTCTCCGGGACAGGGGGCAGTAAACTGTTTTTT
>TRBV30|TRBD1|.|TRBJ1-4
CACAGQTNEKLFF
TGTGCCTGCGCGGGACAGACTAATGAAAAACTGTTTTTT
>TRBV6-5|.|.|TRBJ1-1
CASSYSSWTNTEAFF
TGTGCCAGCAGTTACTCGAGTTGGACGAACACTGAAGCTTTCTTT
>TRBV6-1|.|.|TRBJ2-1
CASSARTVSPYNEQFF
TGTGCCAGCAGTGCCCGGACAGTTAGTCCTTACAATGAGCAGTTCTTC
>TRBV11-2|.|.|TRBJ2-7
CASSQRGGEQYF
TGTGCCAGCAGCCAGAGGGGCGGCGAGCAGTACTTC
>TRBV18|TRBD1|.|TRBJ1-6
CASSPGRGSSPLHF
TGTGCCAGCTCACCAGGCAGGGGGAGTTCACCCCTCCACTTT
>TRBV28|TRBD1|.|TRBJ1-1
CASHRGNTEAFF
TGTGCCAGCCACAGGGGTAACACTGAAGCTTTCTTT
>TRBV30|.|.|TRBJ2-5
CAWSVTRELQTQYF
TGTGCCTGGAGTGTAACACGGGAACTACAGACCCAGTACTTC
>TRBV15|.|.|TRBJ1-5
CATSMDAGLAGNQPQHF
TGTGCCACCAGCATGGACGCTGGCCTGGCGGGCAATCAGCCCCAGCATTTT
>TRBV10-2|.|once|TRBJ1-2
CASSGAGGYGYTF
TGCGCCAGCAGCGGAGCGGGTGGCTACGGCTACACCTTC
>TRBV5-6|.|.|TRBJ2-7
CASSSIYEQYF
TGTGCCAGCAGCTCGATCTACGAGCAGTACTTC
>TRBV2|.|.|TRBJ2-7
CASSVDTAYEQYF
TGTGCCAGCAGTGTGGACACAGCCTACGAGCAGTACTTC
>TRBV15|.|.|TRBJ2-5
CATSRDWQGGETQYF
TGTGCCACCAGCAGAGATTGGCAGGGCGGGGAGACCCAGTACTTC
>TRBV5-1|TRBD2|.|TRBJ2-1
CASSLGGTSSGSEQFF
TGCGCCAGCAGCTTGGGTGGGACTAGCAGTGGGTCTGAGCAGTTCTTC
>TRBV30|.|.|TRBJ2-3
CAWSPQGAPPDTQYF
TGTGCCTGGAGTCCACAGGGCGCCCCCCCAGATACGCAGTATTTT
>TRBV30|TRBD2|.|TRBJ2-1
CAWRGGTPRGEQFF
TGTGCCTGGAGGGGGGGGACCCCTCGCGGTGAGCAGTTCTTC
>TRBV6-1|TRBD1|few|TRBJ1-5
CASAGQVDQPQHF
TGTGCCAGTGCCGGACAGGTTGATCAGCCCCAGCATTTT
>TRBV6-1|.|few|TRBJ2-4
CASSASGRRRVAIQYF
TGTGCCAGCAGTGCCTCAGGGCGCCGACGGGTTGCCATTCAGTACTTC
>TRBV30|.|once|TRBJ2-3
CAWSPGGTDTQYF
TGTGCCTGGAGTCCAGGCGGCACAGATACGCAGTATTTT
>TRBV7-3|.|.|TRBJ2-7
CASSLSKIGEQYF
TGTGCCAGCAGCTTAAGTAAAATTGGGGAGCAGTACTTC
>TRBV10-1|TRBD2|.|TRBJ2-7
CASSSGLAGENEQYF
TGCGCCAGCAGCTCGGGACTAGCGGGGGAAAACGAGCAGTACTTC
>TRBV25-1|.|.|TRBJ2-3
CASSAGGPSTDTQYF
TGTGCCAGCAGTGCCGGGGGGCCGAGCACAGATACGCAGTATTTT
>TRBV9|.|.|TRBJ1-3
CASSVVGGNTIYF
TGTGCCAGCAGCGTAGTAGGTGGAAACACCATATATTTT
>TRBV19|.|.|TRBJ2-2
CASSSPGKNTGELFF
TGTGCCAGTAGTTCGCCAGGGAAGAACACCGGGGAGCTGTTTTTT
>TRBV29-1|.|.|TRBJ1-1
CSVKDGNTEAFF
TGCAGCGTGAAGGACGGGAACACTGAAGCTTTCTTT
>TRBV29-1|.|once|TRBJ1-1
CSVGRGNTEAFF
TGCAGCGTGGGACGGGGGAACACTGAAGCTTTCTTT
>TRBV18|.|.|TRBJ1-2
CASSPPGQGFGYTF
TGTGCCAGCTCACCACCGGGCCAGGGTTTTGGCTACACCTTC
>TRBV6-5|.|.|TRBJ1-5
CASRSQGDSNQPQHF
TGTGCCAGCAGGTCACAGGGAGATAGCAATCAGCCCCAGCATTTT
>TRBV5-4|.|.|TRBJ1-4
CASSAATNEKLFF
TGTGCCAGCAGCGCAGCAACTAATGAAAAACTGTTTTTT
>TRBV29-1|.|.|TRBJ2-1
CSVEEAGSYNEQFF
TGCAGCGTTGAAGAGGCTGGTTCCTACAATGAGCAGTTCTTC
>TRBV4-2|TRBD2|.|TRBJ2-6
CASSPTSPSGANVLTF
TGTGCCAGCAGCCCGACTAGCCCTTCTGGGGCCAACGTCCTGACTTTC
>TRBV19|.|few|TRBJ1-6
CASSTDLLGGNSPLHF
TGTGCCAGTAGTACTGACCTACTTGGGGGTAATTCACCCCTCCACTTT
>TRBV18|.|.|TRBJ1-1
CASSPIGGTEAFF
TGTGCCAGCTCACCCATCGGGGGCACTGAAGCTTTCTTT
>TRBV9|TRBD2|.|TRBJ2-5
CASSAPGLAAGETQYF
TGTGCCAGCAGCGCCCCGGGACTAGCGGCTGGGGAGACCCAGTACTTC
>TRBV2|.|.|TRBJ2-7
CASTLSSWDEQYF
TGTGCCAGCACATTAAGCTCCTGGGACGAGCAGTACTTC
>TRBV28|TRBD1|.|TRBJ2-3
CASSWDRMSDTQYF
TGTGCCAGCAGTTGGGACAGAATGTCAGATACGCAGTATTTT
>TRBV18|TRBD2|.|TRBJ2-7
CASSPMGELAGKAYEQYF
TGTGCCAGCTCACCAATGGGGGAATTAGCGGGAAAGGCCTACGAGCAGTACTTC
>TRBV6-5|.|.|TRBJ1-6
CASYKGDNSPLHF
TGTGCCAGCTATAAGGGGGACAATTCACCCCTCCACTTT
>TRBV12-5|.|.|TRBJ1-5
CASGLVEKEGHRPGQPQHF
TGTGCTAGTGGTTTGGTAGAAAAGGAGGGACACCGTCCAGGGCAGCCCCAGCATTTT
>TRBV30|.|.|TRBJ1-2
CAWSFRVPRDKGYYGYTF
TGTGCCTGGAGTTTCCGGGTTCCCCGGGACAAGGGTTACTATGGCTACACCTTC
>TRBV18|.|.|TRBJ2-7
CASSAGALYEQYF
TGTGCCAGCTCAGCAGGGGCGCTCTACGAGCAGTACTTC
>TRBV10-3|.|.|TRBJ2-7
CAISESTARAYEQYF
TGTGCCATCAGTGAGTCGACGGCCAGGGCCTACGAGCAGTACTTC